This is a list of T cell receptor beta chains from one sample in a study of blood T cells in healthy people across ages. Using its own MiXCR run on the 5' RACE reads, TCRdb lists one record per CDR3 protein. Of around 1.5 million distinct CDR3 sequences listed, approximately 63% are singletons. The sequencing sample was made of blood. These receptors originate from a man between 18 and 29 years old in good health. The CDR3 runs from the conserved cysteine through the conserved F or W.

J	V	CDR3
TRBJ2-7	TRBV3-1	CASSQSFKRDTDEQYF
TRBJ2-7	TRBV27	CASSLSEQALYEQYF
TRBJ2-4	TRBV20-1	CSAPRTGSSKNIQYF
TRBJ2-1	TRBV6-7	CASSYANLAGPRNEQFF
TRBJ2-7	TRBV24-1	CATSRSSYEQYF
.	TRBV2	CASREGQGRETQYF
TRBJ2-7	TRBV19	CASNRAGFHYEQYF
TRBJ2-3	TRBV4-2	CASSEAGGEYDTQYF
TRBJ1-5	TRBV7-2	CASSSTYQPQHF
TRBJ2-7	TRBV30	CAWNPGGHYEQYF
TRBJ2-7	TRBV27	CASSFEGPYEQYF